This is a list of T cell receptor beta chains from one sample in a study of CD8+CD57+ T cells in acquired aplastic anemia. A single record per CDR3 protein comes from TCRdb applying MiXCR to the reads. There are some 280,000 distinct CDR3 sequences in the sample; approximately 56% occur only once, and roughly 8% lies in the top ten. Sequenced input: sorted CD4+, CD8+, or CD8+CD57+ T cells (not recorded which) from PBMCs. All receptors come from a human donor with severe aplastic anemia or a healthy control (not recorded which). Each CDR3 is given with its conserved first and last residue. The order of the fields is D gene, clone size, J gene, V gene, CDR3 protein, CDR3 DNA. The D gene is left open where the match is weak. Not every row has a clone size; where given, it reads once, few, many or a size class.

>-|-|TRBJ1-3|TRBV28
CASSLLLGSSGNTIYF
TGTGCCAGCAGTTTACTTCTAGGGAGCTCTGGAAACACCATATATTTT
>-|-|TRBJ2-6|TRBV5-6
CASSLDGAGANVLTF
TGTGCCAGCAGCTTGGACGGGGCGGGGGCCAACGTCCTGACTTTC
>-|-|TRBJ2-7|TRBV2
CASRDQYEQYF
TGTGCCAGCAGGGACCAGTACGAGCAGTACTTC
>TRBD1|-|TRBJ1-5|TRBV10-3
CATSTGTGEASNQPQHF
TGTGCCACCAGCACCGGGACAGGGGAGGCCAGCAATCAGCCCCAGCATTTT
>TRBD1|many|TRBJ2-5|TRBV10-3
CAISEGQVLASQYF
TGTGCCATCAGTGAGGGACAGGTGTTAGCTTCCCAGTACTTC
>TRBD1|-|TRBJ1-3|TRBV2
CASTWDRGGNTIYF
TGTGCCAGCACCTGGGACAGGGGAGGAAACACCATATATTTT
>-|-|TRBJ2-3|TRBV7-9
CASSSGPLDTQYF
TGTGCCAGCAGCTCCGGGCCCCTAGATACGCAGTATTTT
>-|few|TRBJ2-7|TRBV7-9
CASSLAGRPGQYF
TGTGCCAGCAGCTTAGCGGGGAGGCCCGGGCAGTACTTC
>TRBD2|-|TRBJ2-1|TRBV29-1
CSVALAGGYNEQFF
TGCAGCGTTGCCCTAGCGGGAGGGTACAATGAGCAGTTCTTC
>-|-|TRBJ2-7|TRBV18
CASSTPGGGYEQHF
TGTGCCAGCTCAACCCCAGGGGGGGGTTACGAGCAGCACTTC
>-|many|TRBJ1-1|TRBV9
CASSTNQVRDTEAFF
TGTGCCAGCAGCACCAATCAGGTGAGGGACACTGAAGCTTTCTTT
>-|-|TRBJ2-3|TRBV20-1
CSARVITDTQYF
TGCAGTGCTAGGGTCATCACAGATACGCAGTATTTT
>TRBD2|-|TRBJ2-5|TRBV29-1
CSPRSGLAGLETQYF
TGCAGCCCTCGATCAGGACTAGCGGGGCTGGAGACCCAGTACTTC
>-|many|TRBJ2-3|TRBV25-1
CASSQGEGKDTQYF
TGTGCCAGCAGTCAAGGTGAGGGTAAAGATACGCAGTATTTT
>-|-|TRBJ2-7|TRBV7-6
CASSFGPTEHYEQYF
TGTGCCAGCAGCTTCGGACCAACCGAACATTACGAGCAGTACTTC
>TRBD1|few|TRBJ1-6|TRBV7-8
CASSFRDRGVGSPLHF
TGTGCCAGCAGCTTCCGGGACAGGGGAGTGGGATCACCCCTCCACTTT
>TRBD2|-|TRBJ2-1|TRBV29-1
CSVEPLVTSGTFFDEQFF
TGCAGCGTTGAGCCCCTCGTTACTAGCGGAACCTTTTTTGATGAGCAGTTCTTC
>TRBD2|many|TRBJ2-7|TRBV6-5
CASSSFSGGGTYEQYF
TGTGCCAGCAGTTCCTTTAGCGGGGGGGGTACCTACGAGCAGTACTTC
>-|-|TRBJ2-3|TRBV18
CAGSSETQYF
TGTGCCGGCTCGTCAGAGACGCAGTATTTT